These 22 T cell receptor beta chains share one sample of origin, sequenced in a study of blood T cell repertoires in COVID-19. The repertoire was sequenced with immunoSEQ multiplex PCR; TCRdb's copy has only in-frame clones and lacks some. The data contain 24,000 or so clones, 80% to 90% of them singletons. Sequencing was performed on peripheral blood. The receptors originated from a human donor with acute or convalescent COVID-19. The donor label of this sample is uncertain.

The V call is TRBV7-6, the J call TRBJ1-3, with D tentatively TRBD1 (6 bases). V was shortened by 5 bases and J by 1 base, with 15 bases between the two germline ends. This CDR3 region has 16 residues. Germline V gene data show CDR1 as SGHVS and CDR2 as FNYEAQ. CDR3 in DNA: TGTGCCAGCAGCCCGACCTCAGGGGTTTCTGGAAACACCATATATTTT. This sequence encodes CASSPTSGVSGNTIYF. Together with reference TRBV7-6 and TRBJ1-3, the CDR3 gives the full variable domain: GAGVSQSPRYKVTKRGQDVALRCDPISGHVSLYWYRQALGQGPEFLTYFNYEAQQDKSGLPNDRFSAERPEGSISTLTIQRTEQRDSAMYRCASSPTSGVSGNTIYFGEGSWLTVV.

The chain joins TRBV11-2 to TRBJ2-1; 7 nucleotides agree with TRBD1. The CDR3 is 14 residues long. CDR1 SGHAT and CDR2 FQNNGV come from the germline V gene. J gave up 5 bases and V 5 bases, and 6 bases lay outside the gene matches. In nucleotides, the CDR3 is TGTGCCAGCAGCCACCGGGACAGACACAATGAGCAGTTCTTC. Translated, it gives CASSHRDRHNEQFF.

This chain joins TRBV12-3 or TRBV12-4 and TRBJ2-7; maybe TRBD1 (5 bases). V shed 1 base and J shed 4 bases, with 8 bases lying between them. CDR3 length equals 13 residues. Here the CDR3 reads CASSLDRLYEQYF. The CDR3 DNA reads TGTGCCAGCAGTTTAGACAGGCTGTACGAGCAGTACTTC.

This rearrangement joins TRBV18 to TRBJ1-5; the D gene is possibly TRBD1 (5 bases). The CDR3 has 14 residues. Between the trimmed V and J ends, which lost 2 bases and 5 bases, there was a span of 10 bases. Germline V gene data show CDR1 as KGHSH and CDR2 as LQKENI. The CDR3 is CASSPGWGDQPQHF. CDR3 in DNA: TGTGCCAGCTCACCAGGTTGGGGGGATCAGCCCCAGCATTTT.

The CDR3 DNA follows: TGTGCCAGTAGTAAGGGCGATCGACAGGGTATCAATCAGCCCCAGCATTTT. It specifies CASSKGDRQGINQPQHF. J is TRBJ1-5 and V is TRBV19, with TRBD1 matching over 7 bases. V was clipped by 4 bases and J by 3 bases; unmatched bases: 12. CDR3 size: 17 residues. Germline values: CDR1 LNHDA, CDR2 SQIVND (reference sequence). The full variable domain, its missing parts supplied by reference TRBV19 and TRBJ1-5, is DGGITQSPKYLFRKEGQNVTLSCEQNLNHDAMYWYRQDPGQGLRLIYYSQIVNDFQKGDIAEGYSVSREKKESFPLTVTSAQKNPTAFYLCASSKGDRQGINQPQHFGDGTRLSIL.

V usage is TRBV7-2 and J usage is TRBJ1-1; a possible D gene is TRBD1 (5 bases). Germline V gene sequence: CDR1 SGHTA, CDR2 FQGNSA. V dropped 2 bases and J dropped 1 base, with 5 bases sitting between them. The CDR3 spans 13 residues. This CDR3 is CASSLRGNTEAFF. CDR3 nucleotide sequence: TGTGCCAGCAGCTTAAGGGGGAACACTGAAGCTTTCTTT. The variable domain in full, with the rest retrieved from reference TRBV7-2 and TRBJ1-1, is GAGVSQSPSNKVTEKGKDVELRCDPISGHTALYWYRQSLGQGLEFLIYFQGNSAPDKSGLPSDRFSAERTGGSVSTLTIQRTQQEDSAVYLCASSLRGNTEAFFGQGTRLTVV.

This clone has just a few counts. The rearrangement links TRBV3-1 (or the pseudogene TRBV3-2) to TRBJ1-2; the D is unclear. V lost 2 bases, J lost 8 bases, and 9 bases lay in between. This CDR3 has 12 amino acids. Looked up from germline, CDR1 is LGHDT and CDR2 is YNNKEL (reference sequence). In DNA form, the CDR3 reads TGTGCCAGCAGCCAATCGACGGAGGGCTACACCTTC. Protein sequence: CASSQSTEGYTF.

The chain carries TRBV7-2 and TRBJ2-1, with a possible D match to TRBD2 (5 bases). Germline V gene lookup returns CDR1 SGHTA and CDR2 FQGNSA. This CDR3 has 14 amino acids. Between the trimmed V and J ends, which lost 1 base and 7 bases, there was a span of 11 bases. In nucleotides, the CDR3 is TGTGCCAGCAGCTTAGGGCTAGCAAGTAATGAGCAGTTCTTC. Its translation is CASSLGLASNEQFF. Based on the CDR3 plus reference TRBV7-2 and TRBJ2-1, the full variable domain is GAGVSQSPSNKVTEKGKDVELRCDPISGHTALYWYRQSLGQGLEFLIYFQGNSAPDKSGLPSDRFSAERTGGSVSTLTIQRTQQEDSAVYLCASSLGLASNEQFFGPGTRLTVL.

The chain joins TRBV11-2 to TRBJ1-1; 9 nucleotides match TRBD1. Germline CDR1 is SGHAT and CDR2 is FQNNGV. The trim removed 0 bases at V and 5 bases at J, leaving 4 bases unmatched. The CDR3 spans 15 residues. For the CDR3, the DNA is TGTGCCAGCAGCTTAGAGGGACAGGGAAGAACTGAAGCTTTCTTT. Translating it yields CASSLEGQGRTEAFF.

The chain carries TRBV6-5 and TRBJ1-5; D is possibly TRBD1 (6 bases). CDR1 and CDR2 (germline): MNHEY, SVGAGI. This CDR3 is 16 amino acids long. Deletions cut 2 bases from V and 1 base from J, with 12 bases between. The CDR3 sequence: CASSYRGGGSNQPQHF. CDR3 bases: TGTGCCAGCAGTTACCGTGGGGGGGGCAGCAATCAGCCCCAGCATTTT.

The rearrangement joins TRBV19 to TRBJ1-3; D is unresolved. V shed 3 bases and J shed 1 base, with 7 bases lying between them. Germline V lookup: CDR1 LNHDA, CDR2 SQIVND (reference sequence). The CDR3 is 14 amino acids. The DNA of the CDR3 is TGTGCCAGTAGTATTTCGTTTTCTGGAAACACCATATATTTT. Translation: CASSISFSGNTIYF.

V gene TRBV7-3 combines with J gene TRBJ2-2, with 9 bases matching TRBD1. The length of the CDR3 is 16 residues. CDR1 is SGHTA and CDR2 is FQGTGA in the germline V gene. V shed 3 bases and J 5 bases; nucleotides not matched to a gene: 7. CDR3 sequence: CASSFAGTGSTGELFF. In DNA, the CDR3 is TGTGCCAGCAGCTTTGCCGGGACAGGGTCTACCGGGGAGCTGTTTTTT.

The chain recombines TRBV19 with TRBJ1-5, with 8 bases matching TRBD1. Germline V lookup: CDR1 LNHDA, CDR2 SQIVND (reference sequence). Unmatched junction bases numbered 5, after V lost 4 bases and J lost 3 bases. The CDR3 runs to 15 residues. The CDR3 loop reads CASSKARGPNQPQHF. As DNA, the CDR3 is TGTGCCAGTAGTAAGGCCAGGGGGCCCAATCAGCCCCAGCATTTT.

The chain combines TRBV7-2 with TRBJ2-1; 8 nucleotides line up with TRBD2. V dropped 0 bases and J dropped 6; count of bases not matched to a gene: 1. The CDR3 has 14 residues. CDR1 SGHTA and CDR2 FQGNSA come from the germline V gene. The CDR3: CASSLAAGANEQFF. CDR3 sequence (DNA): TGTGCCAGCAGCTTAGCAGCGGGGGCCAATGAGCAGTTCTTC.

The gene calls are TRBV6-4 and TRBJ2-2; D uncertain. The CDR3 consists of 16 residues. CDR1 is MRHNA, CDR2 SNTAGT, per germline. V lost 3 bases and J 6 bases, leaving 17 bases between the germline ends. The CDR3, as DNA: TGTGCCAGCAGTGAACGACCCGCCGGGTCCCCCGGGGAGCTGTTTTTT. It encodes CASSERPAGSPGELFF.

The V gene is TRBV6-4, the J gene TRBJ1-1, with 7 bases identical to TRBD1. This CDR3 spans 14 amino acids. The junction had 2 bases not matched to a gene; V was cut back by 3 bases and J by 1 base. Looked up from germline, CDR1 is MRHNA and CDR2 is SNTAGT. The CDR3: CASSEGQENTEAFF. CDR3 sequence (DNA): TGTGCCAGCAGTGAAGGACAGGAGAACACTGAAGCTTTCTTT.

This chain uses TRBV3-1 (or the pseudogene TRBV3-2) with TRBJ1-2, with D possibly matching TRBD1 (6 bases). Germline V CDR1 and CDR2: LGHDT, YNNKEL (reference sequence). Deletions cut 1 base from V and 1 base from J, with 13 bases between. This CDR3 region has 16 residues. CDR3: CASSQGQLQGNYGYTF. In DNA form, the CDR3 reads TGTGCCAGCAGCCAAGGTCAGCTACAGGGTAACTATGGCTACACCTTC.

This clone appeared a few times. The chain recombines TRBV9 with TRBJ1-2; D uncertain. The CDR3 loop spans 14 amino acids. CDR1 and CDR2 (germline): SGDLS, YYNGEE. The germline V and J ends were trimmed by 0 bases and 7 bases, with 13 bases remaining between them. CDR3 in DNA: TGTGCCAGCAGCGTAGATCCCGGGGAGGGTGGCTACACCTTC. Its translation: CASSVDPGEGGYTF.

This CDR3 is CASSISSYEQYF. CDR3 sequence (DNA): TGTGCCAGCAGCATTAGCTCCTACGAGCAGTACTTC. The chain carries TRBV7-2 and TRBJ2-7; no reliable D call. CDR1 is SGHTA and CDR2 is FQGNSA in the germline V gene. CDR3 length: 12 amino acids. V was clipped by 5 bases and J by 0 bases, with 5 bases between them.

V is TRBV3-1 (or the pseudogene TRBV3-2) and J is TRBJ1-4; unclear D gene. Germline CDR1 reads LGHDT; CDR2 reads YNNKEL (reference sequence). The CDR3 extends over 15 amino acids. Trimming removed 4 bases at V and 3 bases at J, with 12 bases between. CDR3 sequence reads: CASSPKAGSNEKLFF. The CDR3 DNA reads as TGTGCCAGCAGCCCCAAGGCGGGGTCTAATGAAAAACTGTTTTTT.

The chain carries TRBV7-9 and TRBJ2-1; D gene unclear. CDR1 is SEHNR, CDR2 FQNEAQ, per germline (reference sequence). Trimming took off 1 base at V and 9 bases at J, with 4 bases between the two ends. The CDR3 is 11 residues long. CDR3 sequence: CASSLGSEQFF. The CDR3 DNA reads TGTGCCAGCAGCTTAGGGAGTGAGCAGTTCTTC. The entire variable domain, with the rest obtained from reference TRBV7-9 and TRBJ2-1, is as follows: DTGVSQNPRHKITKRGQNVTFRCDPISEHNRLYWYRQTLGQGPEFLTYFQNEAQLEKSRLLSDRFSAERPKGSFSTLEIQRTEQGDSAMYLCASSLGSEQFFGPGTRLTVL.

DNA of the CDR3: TGTGCCAGCAGCGCTCTGGGACAGTTGAACACTGAAGCTTTCTTT. This sequence encodes CASSALGQLNTEAFF. The chain uses TRBV9 and TRBJ1-1; 7 bases line up with TRBD1. Germline V gene sequence: CDR1 SGDLS, CDR2 YYNGEE. V was pared by 3 bases and J by 0 bases, with 5 bases of the junction left unmatched. This CDR3 is built from 15 residues.